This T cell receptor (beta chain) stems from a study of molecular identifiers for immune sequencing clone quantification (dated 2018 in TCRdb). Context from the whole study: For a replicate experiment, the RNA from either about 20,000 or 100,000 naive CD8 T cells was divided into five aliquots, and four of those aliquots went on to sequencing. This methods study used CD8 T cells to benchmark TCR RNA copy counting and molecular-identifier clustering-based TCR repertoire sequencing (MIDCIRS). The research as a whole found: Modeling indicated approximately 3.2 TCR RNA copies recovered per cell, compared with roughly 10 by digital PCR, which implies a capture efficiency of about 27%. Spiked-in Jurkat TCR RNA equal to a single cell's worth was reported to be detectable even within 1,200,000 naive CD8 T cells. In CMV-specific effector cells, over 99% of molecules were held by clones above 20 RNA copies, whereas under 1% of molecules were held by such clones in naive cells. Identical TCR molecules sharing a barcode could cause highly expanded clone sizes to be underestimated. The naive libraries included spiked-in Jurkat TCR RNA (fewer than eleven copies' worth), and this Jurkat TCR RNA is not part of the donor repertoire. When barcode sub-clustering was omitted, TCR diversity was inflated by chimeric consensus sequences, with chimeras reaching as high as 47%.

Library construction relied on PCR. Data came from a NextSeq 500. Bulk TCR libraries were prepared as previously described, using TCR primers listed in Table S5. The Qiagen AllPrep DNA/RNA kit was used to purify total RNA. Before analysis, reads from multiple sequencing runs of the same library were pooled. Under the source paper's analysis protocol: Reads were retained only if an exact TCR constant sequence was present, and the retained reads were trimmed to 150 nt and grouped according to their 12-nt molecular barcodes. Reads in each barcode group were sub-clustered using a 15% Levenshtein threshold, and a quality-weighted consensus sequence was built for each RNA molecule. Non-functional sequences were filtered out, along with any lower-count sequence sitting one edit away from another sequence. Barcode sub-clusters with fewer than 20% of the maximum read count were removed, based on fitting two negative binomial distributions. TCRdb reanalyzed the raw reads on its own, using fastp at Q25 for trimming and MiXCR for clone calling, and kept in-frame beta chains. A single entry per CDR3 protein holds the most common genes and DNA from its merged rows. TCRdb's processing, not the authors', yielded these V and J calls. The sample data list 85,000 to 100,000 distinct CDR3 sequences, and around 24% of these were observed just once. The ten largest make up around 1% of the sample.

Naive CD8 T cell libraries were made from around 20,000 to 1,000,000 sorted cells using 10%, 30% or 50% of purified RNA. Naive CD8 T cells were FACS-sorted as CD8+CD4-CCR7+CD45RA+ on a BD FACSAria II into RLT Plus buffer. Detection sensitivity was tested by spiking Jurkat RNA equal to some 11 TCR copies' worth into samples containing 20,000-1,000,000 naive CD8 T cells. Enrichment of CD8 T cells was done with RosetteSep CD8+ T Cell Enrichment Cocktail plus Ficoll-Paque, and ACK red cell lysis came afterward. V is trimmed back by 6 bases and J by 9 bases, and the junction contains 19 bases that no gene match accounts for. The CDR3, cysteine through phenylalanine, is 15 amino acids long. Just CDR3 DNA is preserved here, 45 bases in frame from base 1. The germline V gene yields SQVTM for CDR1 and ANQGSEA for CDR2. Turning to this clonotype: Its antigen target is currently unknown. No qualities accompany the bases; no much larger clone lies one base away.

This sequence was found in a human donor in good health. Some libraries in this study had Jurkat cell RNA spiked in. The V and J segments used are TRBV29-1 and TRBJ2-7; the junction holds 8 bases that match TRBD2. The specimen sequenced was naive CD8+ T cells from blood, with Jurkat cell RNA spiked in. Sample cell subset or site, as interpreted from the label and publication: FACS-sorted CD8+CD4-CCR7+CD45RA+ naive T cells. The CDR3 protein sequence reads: CSVEETVLAGAAQYF. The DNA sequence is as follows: TGCAGCGTGGAGGAGACGGTGCTAGCGGGCGCCGCGCAGTACTTC.